This entry features one T cell receptor (beta chain) sequence. Its antigen is undetermined. Data came from immunoSEQ multiplex PCR; TCRdb stores just in-frame clones and leaves some out. This table has some 170,000 clones, around 92% appearing once. These data are taken from a study of T cell responses to AZD1222 COVID-19 vaccine. About the study: Pooling was applied to second doses at about 4 or about 12 weeks. Findings and caveats of the study: Only after the peak T cell response were repertoires sampled. Spike-specific TCR breadth and depth both grew after two AZD1222 doses.

The CDR3 runs to 15 residues. The germline V gene encodes CDR1 SGHRS and CDR2 YFSETQ. V was pared by 5 bases and J by 2 bases, with 9 bases of the junction left unmatched. The clonotype was recovered from an adult in good health. The sample here was peripheral blood, taken on day 0 of AZD1222 vaccination. The chain couples TRBV5-1 to TRBJ1-2; 7 nucleotides align to TRBD1. The CDR3 bases are TGCGCCAGCAGGGACTTGACAGGGTGGAACTATGGCTACACCTTC. Its protein product is CASRDLTGWNYGYTF.